The following is a TCR beta chain sequence with its context. This sample stems from a study of T cells after yellow fever vaccination. TCRdb itself ran the 5' RACE reads through MiXCR, one entry per CDR3 protein. The data contain about 500,000 distinct CDR3 sequences, about a sixth of them seen just once; the ten biggest clones take up roughly 17%. The CDR3 is 11 amino acids. V lost 2 bases, J lost 12 bases, and 3 bases stayed unmatched. The germline CDR1 and CDR2 sequences are MNHEY and SVGEGT. This material consisted of PBMCs, taken 4 to 5 days after the first yellow fever vaccination. The chain carries TRBV6-2 or TRBV6-3 and TRBJ2-5, with 7 bases matching TRBD1. This TCR was sampled from a young man who received the YFV17D yellow fever vaccine. This CDR3 is CASSYGQDKYF. Here the CDR3 DNA reads TGTGCCAGCAGTTACGGACAGGACAAGTACTTC.